This entry lists 6 T cell receptor beta chains sequenced from one sample in a study of T-cell reconstitution after alpha-beta-depleted transplantation in children. The TCRbeta library was prepared with unique molecular identifiers. In TCRdb, the PCR reads were re-called with MiXCR into one record per CDR3 protein. The table records some 200,000 distinct CDR3 sequences, approximately 10% of them present only once. The sample consisted of PBMCs from the stem cell graft donor, taken from the stem cell graft. The source of these receptors is a human donor who donated a stem cell graft to a child with acute lymphoblastic leukemia.

This clonotype was found many times. V gene TRBV6-5 combines with J gene TRBJ2-3; D may be TRBD1 (6 bases). The CDR3 runs to 13 residues. The germline V gene encodes CDR1 MNHEY and CDR2 SVGAGI. Trimming cost V 8 bases and J 0 bases, with 9 bases left between them. This CDR3 reads CASGTTSTDTQYF. The CDR3 DNA reads as TGTGCCAGCGGGACAACTAGCACAGATACGCAGTATTTT.

The sample holds many counts of this clonotype. This chain connects TRBV4-1 to TRBJ1-3; a weak D match, TRBD1 (6 bases). V lost 4 bases, J lost 0 bases, and 22 bases lay in between. Looked up from germline, CDR1 is MGHRA and CDR2 is YSYEKL. The CDR3 is 19 amino acids. CDR3 bases: TGCGCCAGCAGCCTCCAAGGGGGACGAGACTGGAGCTCTGGAAACACCATATATTTT. This codes for CASSLQGGRDWSSGNTIYF.

This clonotype has a count of ten or more. The CDR3, as DNA: TGTGCCAGCAGCGCCACAGGGTTAGGCTACAATGAGCAGTTCTTC. It translates to CASSATGLGYNEQFF. The chain is built from TRBV9 and TRBJ2-1; D may be TRBD1 (6 bases). From germline, CDR1 is SGDLS and CDR2 YYNGEE. CDR3 length: 15 residues. V gave up 3 bases and J gave up 3 bases, with 13 bases separating them.

The chain couples TRBV11-2 to TRBJ2-7; the match to TRBD1 covers 7 bases. V shed 1 base and J 6 bases; nucleotides not matched to a gene: 9. Germline V lookup: CDR1 SGHAT, CDR2 FQNNGV. The CDR3 is made up of 15 amino acids. The CDR3 is CASSLGSGGQVEQYF. The CDR3 DNA follows: TGTGCCAGCAGCTTAGGGTCAGGGGGTCAGGTCGAGCAGTACTTC.

The rearrangement uses TRBV13 and TRBJ2-3; TRBD1 agrees at 7 bases. This CDR3 region has 23 residues. Unmatched junction bases numbered 29, after V lost 5 bases and J lost 0 bases. In germline, CDR1 is PRHDT, CDR2 FYEKMQ (reference sequence). This chain's CDR3 is CASSHLRGRPKGQPGVSTDTQYF. DNA for the CDR3: TGTGCCAGCAGCCACCTTAGGGGGCGCCCAAAGGGCCAACCTGGGGTCAGCACAGATACGCAGTATTTT.

On this clonotype: Given the absence of the conserved phenylalanine or tryptophan at the CDR3 end, a read error is likely. This sequence joins TRBV19 and TRBJ1-2, with a weak D call TRBD1 (5 bases). Trimming left V 3 bases short and J 2 bases short, with 10 bases between. The V gene's germline CDR1 is LNHDA and CDR2 SQIVND (reference sequence). This CDR3 spans 14 amino acids. The CDR3 is CASSMWDGNYGYTS. The DNA for the CDR3 is TGTGCCAGTAGTATGTGGGACGGAAACTATGGCTACACCTCC.